Included here is one T cell receptor (beta chain) sequence, with context. These data belong to a study of blood T cell repertoires in COVID-19. V shed 2 bases and J 0 bases; nucleotides not matched to a gene: 10. This CDR3 region has 17 residues. Germline-derived CDR1 and CDR2 are SEHNR and FQNEAQ (reference sequence). The method was immunoSEQ multiplex PCR; TCRdb's version includes in-frame clones alone and lacks a portion of them. The sample lists about 120,000 clones; roughly four fifths were seen once. The receptor was isolated from a human donor in a cohort sampled during active COVID-19. The material sequenced was peripheral blood. The chain recombines TRBV7-9 with TRBJ2-7; 7 bases match TRBD1. In nucleotides, the CDR3 is TGTGCCAGCAGCTTATCGCCCCAGACAGGGCACTCCTACGAGCAGTACTTC. Translating gives CASSLSPQTGHSYEQYF.